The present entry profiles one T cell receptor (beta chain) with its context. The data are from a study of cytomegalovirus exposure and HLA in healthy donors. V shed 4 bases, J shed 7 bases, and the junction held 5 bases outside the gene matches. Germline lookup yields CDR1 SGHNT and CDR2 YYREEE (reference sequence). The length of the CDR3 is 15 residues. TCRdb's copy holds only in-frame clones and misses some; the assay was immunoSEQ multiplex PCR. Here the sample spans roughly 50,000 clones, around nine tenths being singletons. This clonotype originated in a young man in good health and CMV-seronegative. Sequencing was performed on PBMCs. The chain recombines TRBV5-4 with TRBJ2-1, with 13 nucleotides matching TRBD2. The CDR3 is CASSRRLAGGNEQFF. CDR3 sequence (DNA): TGTGCCAGCAGCCGCCGACTAGCGGGGGGAAATGAGCAGTTCTTC.